A single TCR beta chain is shown here with its context. The antigen remains unidentified. The germline gives CDR1 DFQATT, CDR2 SNEGSKA (reference sequence). CDR3 length: 13 residues. Arm-PCR of CDR3 regions and iRepertoire HTBI primers were used to build TCR beta libraries. TCRdb used MiXCR to reprocess the multiplex PCR reads, holding one entry per CDR3 protein. The table records hundreds of thousands of distinct CDR3 sequences, approximately 13% of them present only once. This sample's time point: newly diagnosed GD, antithyroid drugs for less than 3 months. Extracted PBMC RNA gave rise to the TCR library. The entry originates in a study of regulatory T cells in long-lasting Graves disease. Turning to the study itself: Duration of antithyroid drug therapy among newly diagnosed Graves' patients was under 3 months. Study-wide findings and caveats: Persistent disease samples used TRBV28, TRBJ1-2 and TRBJ2-5 preferentially.

These data are also associated with another study on T cells in Graves' hyperthyroidism and ophthalmopathy.

Source: peripheral blood mononuclear cells (PBMCs), taken at new diagnosis, from a patient treated with antithyroid drugs. The chain employs TRBV20-1 and TRBJ1-2, with a tentative D call TRBD1 (6 bases). The source of this sequence is a man younger than 45 with Graves disease. The CDR3: CSYGQGYFGGYTF. In nucleotides, the CDR3 is TGCAGCTATGGGCAGGGGTATTTCGGTGGCTACACCTTC.